These 25 T cell receptor beta chains were sequenced from one sample in a study of cytomegalovirus exposure and HLA in healthy donors. Primers: 60 Vbeta forward and 13 Jbeta reverse. Profiling relied on immunoSEQ multiplex PCR, and the TCRdb table lists in-frame clones only, not all of them. The sample holds over 65,000 clones, around three quarters seen once. Input material: PBMCs. The origin of the receptors is a man aged 55 to 70 in good health and CMV-seropositive.

The chain couples TRBV5-1 to TRBJ1-1; the D gene is possibly TRBD1 (6 bases). With 0 bases removed from V and 5 bases from J, the gap between germline ends came to 11 bases. CDR3 length equals 14 residues. Germline V lookup: CDR1 SGHRS, CDR2 YFSETQ. Here the CDR3 reads CASSLVQGGTEAFF. As DNA, the CDR3 is TGCGCCAGCAGCTTGGTACAGGGCGGTACTGAAGCTTTCTTT.

There are a few counts of this clone. The rearrangement joins TRBV19 to TRBJ2-5; D is possibly TRBD2 (6 bases). CDR1 LNHDA and CDR2 SQIVND come from the germline V gene (reference sequence). Between the trimmed V and J ends, which lost 11 bases and 2 bases, there was a span of 9 bases. This CDR3 comprises 11 residues. The CDR3 nucleotides are TGTGCCTCCAGCGGGCAAGAGACCCAGTACTTC. Residues: CASSGQETQYF.

This sequence joins TRBV6-6 and TRBJ2-3; TRBD2 matches 11 bases. The CDR3 extends over 16 amino acids. With V trimmed by 6 bases and J by 1 base, 6 bases remained unmatched. Germline V CDR1 and CDR2: MNHNY, SVGAGI (reference sequence). The CDR3 sequence: CASRYTSGGRTDTQYF. CDR3 DNA: TGTGCCAGCAGATACACTAGCGGGGGCCGCACAGATACGCAGTATTTT.

This chain joins TRBV5-1 and TRBJ2-7; TRBD2 aligns across 9 bases. This CDR3 is built from 14 residues. CDR1 and CDR2 (germline): SGHRS, YFSETQ. Trimming took 0 bases from V and 5 from J; bases not matched to a gene: 3. The DNA for the CDR3 is TGCGCCAGCAGCTTGGGAGCGGGAGGTAACGAGCAGTACTTC. Its protein product is CASSLGAGGNEQYF.

The CDR3 nucleotides are TGCGCCAGCAGAACTACAGGGGGCGCAAGTGAAAAACTGTTTTTT. Protein: CASRTTGGASEKLFF. The chain is built from TRBV5-1 and TRBJ1-4; 9 bases align to TRBD1. The CDR3 has 15 amino acids. Germline CDR1 reads SGHRS; CDR2 reads YFSETQ. The ends lost 5 bases at V and 7 bases at J; junction bases unmatched: 9.

The chain employs TRBV23-1 and TRBJ1-4; 7 nucleotides line up with TRBD1. TRBV23-1 is sorted into the ORF group, with uncertain function. CDR3 length: 19 amino acids. With 6 bases clipped from V and 10 bases from J, the junction kept 26 bases outside the gene matches. CDR3 amino acids: CASSRGDRAIVGGYGKLFF. The CDR3 DNA reads TGCGCCAGCAGCCGAGGGGACAGAGCCATTGTGGGCGGGTATGGAAAACTGTTTTTT.

This chain uses TRBV6-4 with TRBJ2-2, with D possibly being TRBD2 (7 bases). The CDR3 contains 14 residues. Trimming left V 6 bases short and J 6 bases short, with 14 bases between. Germline CDR1 is MRHNA and CDR2 is SNTAGT. The CDR3 region is CASRAGGGAGELFF. CDR3 coding DNA: TGTGCCAGCAGGGCAGGCGGGGGCGCCGGGGAGCTGTTTTTT.

This sequence joins TRBV6-5 and TRBJ2-7; 7 bases align to TRBD1. The V gene end was trimmed by 5 bases and the J gene end by 0 bases; junction bases not matched to a gene: 7. The CDR3 covers 15 residues. Germline-derived CDR1 and CDR2 are MNHEY and SVGAGI. CDR3: CASSRPGQSSYEQYF. Here the CDR3 DNA reads TGTGCCAGCAGTCGACCGGGACAGTCCTCCTACGAGCAGTACTTC.

This clone was found many times. Relative to the germline gene, one junction end is altered; a read error may explain this. The chain couples TRBV10-3 to TRBJ1-1; 8 bases agree with TRBD1. The CDR3 spans 13 residues. Germline V gives CDR1 ENHRY, CDR2 SYGVKD. In DNA form, the CDR3 reads TGTGCCAGCAGTTACCAGGGGGCAACTGAAGCTTTCTTT. Protein product: CASSYQGATEAFF.

This chain joins TRBV6-5 and TRBJ2-7, with 9 bases lining up with TRBD1. CDR1 is MNHEY and CDR2 is SVGAGI in the germline V gene. The CDR3 is 14 residues long. V lost 6 bases, J lost 2 bases, and 5 bases stayed unmatched. In DNA, the CDR3 is TGTGCCAGCAGCCCGGACAGGGGCACCTACGAGCAGTACTTC. Its protein is CASSPDRGTYEQYF.

This clone was seen a few times. The gene calls are TRBV5-6 and TRBJ2-3; D might be TRBD2 (6 bases). CDR3 length equals 14 residues. V gave up 4 bases and J gave up 5 bases, with 14 bases separating them. Germline V gene lookup returns CDR1 SGHDT and CDR2 YYEEEE. CDR3 amino acids: CASSPGVTIDTQYF. CDR3 coding DNA: TGTGCCAGCAGCCCGGGAGTTACTATAGATACGCAGTATTTT.

The count of this clone is one. The chain employs TRBV2 and TRBJ1-2, with D maybe TRBD1 (5 bases). The CDR3 is 14 amino acids. V was pared by 4 bases and J by 1 base, with 10 bases between. CDR1 is SNHLY, CDR2 FYNNEI, per germline. The CDR3 spells CASSAQGLNYGYTF. CDR3 coding DNA: TGTGCCAGCAGTGCCCAGGGACTTAACTATGGCTACACCTTC.

The rearrangement links TRBV27 to TRBJ2-3; D unclear. Germline V lookup: CDR1 MNHEY, CDR2 SMNVEV (reference sequence). The V end lost 6 bases, the J end lost 2 bases, and 15 bases lay between the germline ends. The CDR3 consists of 15 residues. The CDR3: CASRAIQTFTDTQYF. CDR3 coding DNA: TGTGCCAGCAGGGCGATCCAGACATTCACAGATACGCAGTATTTT.

Only a few counts were recorded for this clone. The J gene is TRBJ2-2, the V gene TRBV5-1, with TRBD1 matching over 10 bases. V lost 2 bases, J lost 3 bases, and 13 bases stayed unmatched. Germline V lookup: CDR1 SGHRS, CDR2 YFSETQ. The CDR3 covers 19 residues. In DNA form, the CDR3 reads TGCGCCAGCAGCTTTGCGGGGACAGGGGTTTTTCGGGACACCGGGGAGCTGTTTTTT. It yields the protein CASSFAGTGVFRDTGELFF.

V usage is TRBV7-8 and J usage is TRBJ2-1; 11 bases are a match to TRBD2. In germline, CDR1 is SGHVS, CDR2 FQNEAQ. The CDR3 loop spans 15 amino acids. J gave up 4 bases and V 4 bases, and 3 bases lay outside the gene matches. The CDR3 DNA sequence: TGTGCCAGCAGCTGGGCTAGCGGGAGGTACAATGAGCAGTTCTTC. It translates to CASSWASGRYNEQFF.

Here the CDR3 reads CASSLDTWYEQYF. For the CDR3, the DNA is TGTGCCAGCAGCTTAGATACTTGGTACGAGCAGTACTTC. The chain has TRBV11-2 and TRBJ2-7; D uncertain. Germline V lookup: CDR1 SGHAT, CDR2 FQNNGV. With 0 bases removed from V and 4 bases from J, the gap between germline ends came to 7 bases. This CDR3 spans 13 amino acids.

The V call is TRBV5-6, the J call TRBJ2-1; 10 positions agree with TRBD2. Trimming removed 3 bases from V and 9 bases from J; junction bases left unmatched: 18. CDR1 SGHDT and CDR2 YYEEEE come from the germline V gene. This CDR3 has 18 amino acids. CDR3 loop: CASSSTPNLAGGSGEQFF. DNA of the CDR3: TGTGCCAGCAGCTCGACCCCGAATTTAGCGGGAGGCTCAGGTGAGCAGTTCTTC.

The V call is TRBV7-9, the J call TRBJ2-1, with 9 bases fitting TRBD2. CDR1 is SEHNR, CDR2 FQNEAQ, per germline (reference sequence). This CDR3 region has 18 residues. The V segment lost 4 bases and the J segment 4 bases; nucleotides outside the gene matches: 14. CDR3 protein: CASSSPRLAETGYNEQFF. CDR3 DNA sequence: TGTGCCAGCAGCTCCCCAAGACTAGCGGAAACGGGTTACAATGAGCAGTTCTTC.

This clone showed up just a few times. The gene calls are TRBV6-1 and TRBJ1-1; D gene uncertain. The CDR3 consists of 15 residues. The germline V and J ends were trimmed by 1 base and 5 bases, with 14 bases remaining between them. The germline V gene encodes CDR1 MNHNS and CDR2 SASEGT. The CDR3 DNA reads as TGTGCCAGCAGTGAAGGTGGAGAGGGTGGTACTGAAGCTTTCTTT. It specifies CASSEGGEGGTEAFF.

This clone was picked up a small number of times. The CDR3 sequence is CASSLHGNIQYF. CDR3 sequence (DNA): TGTGCCAGCAGTCTTCACGGGAACATTCAGTACTTC. The genes are TRBV28 and TRBJ2-4; D is ambiguous. Per germline, CDR1 MDHEN and CDR2 SYDVKM. V lost 5 bases to trimming and J lost 7 bases, with 9 bases between them. The CDR3 is 12 residues long.

This chain joins TRBV6-5 and TRBJ2-1; 9 bases fit TRBD2. Trimming removed 5 bases from V and 3 bases from J; junction bases left unmatched: 5. The germline V gene has CDR1 MNHEY and CDR2 SVGAGI. CDR3 size: 15 residues. The CDR3: CASSAGLARYNEQFF. The CDR3 nucleotides are TGTGCCAGCAGTGCAGGACTAGCGCGCTACAATGAGCAGTTCTTC.

This chain connects TRBV4-2 to TRBJ1-3; D is unresolved. Germline CDR1 reads LGHNA; CDR2 reads YNFKEQ. V gave up 6 bases and J gave up 0 bases, with 15 bases separating them. This CDR3 contains 16 residues. CDR3 protein: CASSPRTGSSGNTIYF. CDR3 nucleotide sequence: TGTGCCAGCAGTCCCCGGACGGGGAGCTCTGGAAACACCATATATTTT.

In this sample, this clone turned up a few times. CDR3 region: CASSDGEGQGAEAFF. The CDR3 DNA is TGTGCCAGCAGTGACGGGGAGGGACAGGGGGCTGAAGCTTTCTTT. The rearrangement uses TRBV6-4 and TRBJ1-1, with 11 nucleotides matching TRBD1. From germline, CDR1 is MRHNA and CDR2 SNTAGT. V lost 2 bases to trimming and J lost 6 bases; unmatched junction nucleotides: 5. The length of the CDR3 is 15 residues.

This clone has more than one count but fewer than ten. The V call is TRBV5-1, the J call TRBJ1-1, with D tentatively TRBD1 (6 bases). The V gene lost 0 bases and the J gene lost 4 bases, with 7 bases spanning the gap. Germline CDR1 reads SGHRS; CDR2 reads YFSETQ. The CDR3 is made up of 13 amino acids. In DNA, the CDR3 is TGCGCCAGCAGCTTGGGACAGGCCACTGAAGCTTTCTTT. Translated, it gives CASSLGQATEAFF.

The rearrangement links TRBV6-1 to TRBJ1-5, with D possibly being TRBD1 (5 bases). Germline V gene lookup returns CDR1 MNHNS and CDR2 SASEGT. This CDR3 region has 16 residues. The V gene lost 0 bases and the J gene lost 5 bases, with 14 bases spanning the gap. CDR3 in amino acids: CASSEAGKGVHQPQHF. The CDR3 DNA reads TGTGCCAGCAGTGAAGCGGGAAAAGGGGTTCATCAGCCCCAGCATTTT.